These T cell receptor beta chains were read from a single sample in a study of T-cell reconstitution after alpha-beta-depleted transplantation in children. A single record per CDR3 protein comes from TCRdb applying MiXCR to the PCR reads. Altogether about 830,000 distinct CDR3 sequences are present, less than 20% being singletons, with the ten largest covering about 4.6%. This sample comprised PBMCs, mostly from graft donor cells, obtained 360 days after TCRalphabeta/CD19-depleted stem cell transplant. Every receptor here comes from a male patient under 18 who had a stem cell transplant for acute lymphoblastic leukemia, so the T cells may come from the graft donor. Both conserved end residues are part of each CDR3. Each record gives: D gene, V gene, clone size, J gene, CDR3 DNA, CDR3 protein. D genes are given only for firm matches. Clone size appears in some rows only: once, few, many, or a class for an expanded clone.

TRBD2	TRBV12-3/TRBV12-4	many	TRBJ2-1	TGTGCCAGCATCGTGAGCGGGAGCTCCTACAATGAGCAGTTCTTC	CASIVSGSSYNEQFF
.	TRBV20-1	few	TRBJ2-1	TGCAGTGCTAGAGAAGCGAGTAGGTACAATGAGCAGTTCTTC	CSAREASRYNEQFF
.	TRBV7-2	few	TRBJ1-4	TGTGCCAGCAGCTTATTAACCGTTGAGAGGGAGGATGAAAAACTGTTTTTT	CASSLLTVEREDEKLFF
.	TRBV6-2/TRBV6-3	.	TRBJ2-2	TGTGCCAGCCGGACTACAAATGCAGGGGAGCTGTTTTTT	CASRTTNAGELFF
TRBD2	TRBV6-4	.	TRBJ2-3	TGTGCCCTCAGTTTTATGGAGAAGTGGACTAGCGGGAGAACAGATACGCAGTATTTT	CALSFMEKWTSGRTDTQYF
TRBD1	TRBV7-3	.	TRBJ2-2	TGTGCCAGCAGCTACCCCCTCGGACAGGGGGCGAGCACCGGGGAGCTGTTTTTT	CASSYPLGQGASTGELFF
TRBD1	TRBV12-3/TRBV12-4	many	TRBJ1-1	TGTGCCAGCAGGGGACAGGGGGGAACTGAAGCTTTCTTT	CASRGQGGTEAFF
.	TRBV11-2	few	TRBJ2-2	TGTGCCAGCAGCTCCTCCTTGCCCGCCGGGGAGCTGTTTTTT	CASSSSLPAGELFF
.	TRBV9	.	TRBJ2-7	TGTGCCAGCACCGGGTGGGGGGCTTTTTACGAGCAGTACTTC	CASTGWGAFYEQYF
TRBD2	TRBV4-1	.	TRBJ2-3	TGCGCCAGCAGCCAAAGCGGGAGGGGTGCAGATACGCAGTATTTT	CASSQSGRGADTQYF
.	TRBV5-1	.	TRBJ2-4	TGCGCCAGCAGCCTCTTGTACGGCGATGCCAAAAACATTCAGTACTTC	CASSLLYGDAKNIQYF
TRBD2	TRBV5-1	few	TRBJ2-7	TGCGCCAGCACCTACAAGGGTACTGGGACTAGCGGGAACTGGCCCTACGAGCAGTACTTC	CASTYKGTGTSGNWPYEQYF
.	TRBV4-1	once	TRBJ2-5	TGCGCCAGCAGCCATTGGGCCCAAGAGACCCAGTACTTC	CASSHWAQETQYF
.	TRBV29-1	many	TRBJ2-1	TGCAGCGTTCACAAGGACGGGAATGAGCAGTTCTTC	CSVHKDGNEQFF
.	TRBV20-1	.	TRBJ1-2	TGCAGTGACATGGAAACCTATGGCTACACCTTC	CSDMETYGYTF
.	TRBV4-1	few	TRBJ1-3	TGCGCCAGCAGCCAAGACAGCTCTGGAAACACCATATATTTT	CASSQDSSGNTIYF
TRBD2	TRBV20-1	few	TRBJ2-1	TGCAGTGCTAGAGATTCGTCAGCGGGAGGGTCCTACAATGAGCAGTTCTTC	CSARDSSAGGSYNEQFF
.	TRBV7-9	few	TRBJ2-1	TGTGCCAGCAGCTCCCGTTCCCACAATGAGCAGTTCTTC	CASSSRSHNEQFF
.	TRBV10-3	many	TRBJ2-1	TGTGCCATCAGTGAGAGGGTCAATGAGCAGTTCTTC	CAISERVNEQFF
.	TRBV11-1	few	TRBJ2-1	TGTGCCAGCAGCTTGATTGACTTTAGCGGACCCGCTTCCCTTTACAATGAGCAGTTCTTC	CASSLIDFSGPASLYNEQFF
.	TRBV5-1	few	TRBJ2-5	TGCGCCAGCAGCTTGAGAGCGGGCCAAGAGACCCAGTACTTC	CASSLRAGQETQYF
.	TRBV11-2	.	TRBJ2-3	TGTGCCAGCACCAGAAACACAGATACGCAGTATTTT	CASTRNTDTQYF
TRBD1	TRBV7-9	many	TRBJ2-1	TGTGCCAGCAGCCCGGGACAGTCCTACAATGAGCAGTTCTTC	CASSPGQSYNEQFF
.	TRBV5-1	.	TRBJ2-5	TGCGCCAGCAGCCATCTCAGGGGCCCCCAGTACTTC	CASSHLRGPQYF
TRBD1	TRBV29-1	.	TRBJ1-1	TGCAGCGTTCAGAGGACAGGGCGGAACACTGAAGCTTTCTTT	CSVQRTGRNTEAFF
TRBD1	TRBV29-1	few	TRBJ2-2	TGCAGCGTTGGACTCCGGACAGGGATCACCGGGGAGCTGTTTTTT	CSVGLRTGITGELFF
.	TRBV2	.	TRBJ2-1	TGTGCCAGCAGTGAAATGTTGCGCCATGAGCAGTTCTTC	CASSEMLRHEQFF
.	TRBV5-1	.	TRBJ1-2	TGCGCCAGCAGCTCTCCAGGGCCCCAAGGCTTAAACTATGGCTACACCTTC	CASSSPGPQGLNYGYTF
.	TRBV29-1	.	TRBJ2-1	TGCATCCTACAAGGGGTTCAAACGGATGAGCAGTTCTTC	CILQGVQTDEQFF
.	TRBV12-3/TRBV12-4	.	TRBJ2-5	TGTGCCAGCAGAGCACTGGACCGGGGGACCCAGTACTTC	CASRALDRGTQYF
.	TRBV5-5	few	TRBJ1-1	TGTGCCAGCAGCTTGGGACACGTTGGCACTGAAGCTTTCTTT	CASSLGHVGTEAFF
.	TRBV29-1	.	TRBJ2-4	TGCAGCGTTGCAGGAGCCAAAAACATTCAGTACTTC	CSVAGAKNIQYF
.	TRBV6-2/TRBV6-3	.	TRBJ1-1	TGTGCCAGCAGCCGACAAGAGGGGGGGGGCTCTGAAGCTTTCTTT	CASSRQEGGGSEAFF
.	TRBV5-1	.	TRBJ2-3	TGCGCCAGCAAGGAGGACCCTAGAATCACAGATACGCAGTATTTT	CASKEDPRITDTQYF
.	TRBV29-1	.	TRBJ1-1	TGCAGCGTTAGGACGCAGGGCGGTACTGAAGCTTTCTTT	CSVRTQGGTEAFF
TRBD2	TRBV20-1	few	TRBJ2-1	TGCAGTGCTATTGCGGGAGGGCCGCAGTTCTTC	CSAIAGGPQFF
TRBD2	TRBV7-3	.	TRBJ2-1	TGTGCCAGCAGCGAAATAGCGGGAGGGCATGAGCAGTTCTTC	CASSEIAGGHEQFF
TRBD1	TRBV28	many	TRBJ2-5	TGTGCCAGCAGTTTGAGTCCCGACAGGGCAGAGACCCAGTACTTC	CASSLSPDRAETQYF
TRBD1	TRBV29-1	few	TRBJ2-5	TGCAGCGTTGAGACCGGGACAGGGGGCCGGGAGACCCAGTACTTC	CSVETGTGGRETQYF
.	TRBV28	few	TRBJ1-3	TGTGCCAGCAACTTCCGGGGAAGCTCTGGAAACACCATATATTTT	CASNFRGSSGNTIYF
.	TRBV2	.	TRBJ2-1	TGTGCCAGCATGGAGTTCAACTACAATGAGCAGTTCTTC	CASMEFNYNEQFF
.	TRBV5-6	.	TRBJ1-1	TGTGCCAGCAGCTTGGATTTCGGACGGATGAACACTGAAGCTTTCTTT	CASSLDFGRMNTEAFF
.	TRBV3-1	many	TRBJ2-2	TGTGCCAGCAGCCAAGCAAACGCGAACACCGGGGAGCTGTTTTTT	CASSQANANTGELFF